These 2 T cell receptor beta chains came from one sample sequenced in a study of CD8 T cells in Susac syndrome. When the RNA was reverse transcribed, random hexamers were used with an input of 0.5 to 1 ug. A single record per CDR3 protein comes from TCRdb applying MiXCR to the immunoSEQ multiplex PCR reads. This table has about 130,000 distinct CDR3 sequences, around 94% appearing once. The sample taken for sequencing was CD8+ T cells from PBMCs. These receptors were collected from a human donor with Susac syndrome.

The chain recombines TRBV13 with TRBJ2-2; D remains ambiguous. CDR3 length: 13 residues. Trimming stripped 6 bases from V and 0 bases from J, with 5 bases between. Germline CDR1 reads PRHDT; CDR2 reads FYEKMQ (reference sequence). DNA of the CDR3: TGTGCCAGCAGTCCTTCGAACACCGGGGAGCTGTTTTTT. It codes for CASSPSNTGELFF. Variable domain in full (rest from reference TRBV13 and TRBJ2-2): AAGVIQSPRHLIKEKRETATLKCYPIPRHDTVYWYQQGPGQDPQFLISFYEKMQSDKGSIPDRFSAQQFSDYHSELNMSSLELGDSALYFCASSPSNTGELFFGEGSRLTVL.

The chain recombines TRBV3-1 with TRBJ2-5, with D possibly being TRBD2 (6 bases). The germline V gene has CDR1 LGHDT and CDR2 YNNKEL (reference sequence). Trimming shortened V by 4 bases and J by 4 bases, and 19 bases separated the two germline ends. The CDR3 loop spans 16 amino acids. CDR3 sequence: CASSLYPRSSGETQYF. The CDR3 DNA is TGTGCCAGCAGCCTATACCCTAGAAGTAGCGGAGAGACCCAGTACTTC.